The 18 T cell receptor beta chains listed next were all sequenced from one sample in a study of cytomegalovirus exposure and HLA in healthy donors. Researchers ran the PCR with 60 Vbeta and 13 Jbeta primers. Only in-frame clones appear in the TCRdb table, and some are missing; sequencing was by immunoSEQ multiplex PCR. The sample carries about 150,000 clones, 8.9% recorded once. Specimen: PBMCs. Receptors were obtained from a woman between 35 and 50 years old in good health and CMV-seropositive.

A few counts support this clone. The chain has TRBV15 and TRBJ1-2; D unresolved. Per germline, CDR1 LNHNV and CDR2 YYDKDF (reference sequence). Deletions cut 1 base from V and 4 bases from J, with 7 bases between. CDR3 length equals 13 residues. The CDR3 protein is CATSRGESYGYTF. DNA for the CDR3: TGTGCCACCAGCAGAGGCGAGTCCTATGGCTACACCTTC.

V gene TRBV5-1 combines with J gene TRBJ1-1; D is undetermined. Germline lookup yields CDR1 SGHRS and CDR2 YFSETQ. There are 15 residues in the CDR3. With 4 bases removed from V and 5 bases from J, the gap between germline ends came to 18 bases. CDR3 residues: CASSLSEREVTEAFF. The CDR3 nucleotides are TGCGCCAGCAGCCTCTCTGAAAGGGAGGTAACTGAAGCTTTCTTT.

V usage is TRBV10-2 and J usage is TRBJ1-1; D may be TRBD1 (6 bases). Germline V CDR1 and CDR2: WSHSY, SAAADI. V was pared by 6 bases and J by 1 base, with 9 bases between. This CDR3 comprises 13 residues. The CDR3, as DNA: TGCGCCAGCAGATCGACAGGGAACACTGAAGCTTTCTTT. Amino acid sequence: CASRSTGNTEAFF.

This clone has more than one count but fewer than ten. This chain links TRBV6-4 with TRBJ1-2, with 9 bases fitting TRBD1. The germline V gene has CDR1 MRHNA and CDR2 SNTAGT. The CDR3 loop spans 16 amino acids. V trimming: 0 bases; J trimming: 7 bases; junction bases outside the gene matches: 9. The CDR3 sequence is CASSDSNRGPVSGYTF. CDR3 nucleotide sequence: TGTGCCAGCAGTGACTCTAACAGGGGGCCGGTCTCTGGCTACACCTTC.

This clone was detected a few times. The chain uses TRBV11-2 and TRBJ1-5, with a tentative D call TRBD1 (5 bases). Between the trimmed V and J ends, which lost 1 base and 4 bases, there was a span of 11 bases. Germline CDR1 and CDR2: SGHAT and FQNNGV. The CDR3 runs 15 residues. The CDR3 DNA sequence: TGTGCCAGCAGCTTAGGGGGCCGGCCGAATCAGCCCCAGCATTTT. It specifies CASSLGGRPNQPQHF.

The rearrangement links TRBV10-2 to TRBJ2-4; D unclear. Germline CDR1 WSHSY, CDR2 SAAADI. Deletions cut 2 bases from V and 7 bases from J, with 9 bases between. The CDR3 contains 13 residues. The CDR3 coding sequence is TGCGCCAGCAGTGAGGGCTTGAGGAACATTCAGTACTTC. Its translation is CASSEGLRNIQYF.

This clone was seen more than once but under ten times. The gene calls are TRBV4-3 and TRBJ1-5, with 12 positions matching TRBD1. In germline, CDR1 is LGHNA, CDR2 YSLEER. Trimming took 0 bases from V and 5 from J; bases not matched to a gene: 2. The CDR3 extends over 16 amino acids. The CDR3 loop is CASSQDWDRGHQPQHF. The CDR3 coding sequence is TGCGCCAGCAGCCAAGATTGGGACAGGGGGCATCAGCCCCAGCATTTT.

V and J are TRBV9 and TRBJ1-6, with D perhaps TRBD1 (6 bases). V lost 0 bases and J lost 11, with 12 bases in between. There are 14 residues in the CDR3. From germline, CDR1 is SGDLS and CDR2 YYNGEE. CDR3 in DNA: TGTGCCAGCAGCGTAGGGGGTTCAGGGGCACCCCTCCACTTT. It yields the protein CASSVGGSGAPLHF.

This clone turned up a few times. This chain connects TRBV5-4 to TRBJ1-1; 9 bases agree with TRBD1. CDR1 is SGHNT, CDR2 YYREEE, per germline (reference sequence). Unmatched junction bases numbered 8, after V lost 4 bases and J lost 1 base. The CDR3 consists of 16 residues. The CDR3 DNA sequence: TGTGCCAGCAGCCTAGGGACAGGGAGCACGAACACTGAAGCTTTCTTT. It translates to CASSLGTGSTNTEAFF.

This clone has only a few counts. CDR3 amino acids: CASSRTDAPNQPQHF. The CDR3 DNA follows: TGTGCCAGCAGTCGTACAGATGCCCCCAATCAGCCCCAGCATTTT. V and J are TRBV6-6 and TRBJ1-5; D gene ambiguous. The CDR3 has 15 residues. In germline, CDR1 is MNHNY, CDR2 SVGAGI (reference sequence). The V end lost 5 bases, the J end lost 3 bases, and 14 bases lay between the germline ends.

The chain has TRBV7-6 and TRBJ2-2; possible D gene TRBD2, 6 bases. Trimming stripped 6 bases from V and 0 bases from J, with 8 bases between. CDR1 SGHVS and CDR2 FNYEAQ come from the germline V gene. The CDR3 covers 14 residues. The CDR3 reads CASRRETNTGELFF. The CDR3 DNA sequence: TGTGCCAGCAGGCGGGAAACGAACACCGGGGAGCTGTTTTTT.

This rearrangement joins TRBV7-9 to TRBJ1-6, with 11 bases matching TRBD1. The junction had 3 bases not matched to a gene; V was cut back by 5 bases and J by 12 bases. This CDR3 is built from 13 residues. CDR1 is SEHNR, CDR2 FQNEAQ, per germline (reference sequence). The CDR3 spells CASSPGQGVPLHF. The CDR3 region has the DNA TGTGCCAGCAGCCCGGGACAGGGGGTACCCCTCCACTTT.

This clone was observed a few times. J is TRBJ1-1 and V is TRBV5-1; D may be TRBD1 (6 bases). V was trimmed by 4 bases and J by 2 bases, leaving 9 bases between them. The germline CDR1 and CDR2 sequences are SGHRS and YFSETQ. The CDR3 runs to 13 residues. CDR3 nucleotide sequence: TGCGCCAGCAGCCAGGACAGCAACACTGAAGCTTTCTTT. This sequence encodes CASSQDSNTEAFF.

This clone was seen a few times. The chain joins TRBV25-1 to TRBJ1-1, with 10 bases matching TRBD1. Germline V gene sequence: CDR1 MGHDK, CDR2 SYGVNS. Unmatched junction bases numbered 10, after V lost 6 bases and J lost 3 bases. The CDR3 spans 16 residues. The CDR3: CASRRQTGTGDTEAFF. The CDR3 coding sequence is TGTGCCAGCAGAAGACAGACCGGGACAGGGGACACTGAAGCTTTCTTT.

V and J are TRBV19 and TRBJ1-1; TRBD1 might be the D (6 bases). Trimming took 6 bases from V and 1 from J, leaving 12 bases between them. This CDR3 region has 14 residues. Germline-derived CDR1 and CDR2 are LNHDA and SQIVND (reference sequence). CDR3 in DNA: TGTGCCAGTAGCTCCCCGGGACAGAACACTGAAGCTTTCTTT. It yields the protein CASSSPGQNTEAFF.

This sequence joins TRBV6-1 and TRBJ2-7; maybe TRBD1 (5 bases). V lost 4 bases and J 6 bases, leaving 19 bases between the germline ends. The CDR3 is 15 residues long. Germline-derived CDR1 and CDR2 are MNHNS and SASEGT. The chain's CDR3 is CASSAFQGSSTEQYF. In nucleotides, the CDR3 is TGTGCCAGCAGTGCCTTCCAGGGATCCTCCACCGAGCAGTACTTC.

J is TRBJ2-7 and V is TRBV7-2; maybe TRBD2 (6 bases). Trimming took off 3 bases at V and 6 bases at J, with 15 bases between the two ends. Germline V gene data show CDR1 as SGHTA and CDR2 as FQGNSA. The CDR3 runs to 14 residues. The CDR3 is CASSFGGVSREQYF. As DNA, the CDR3 is TGTGCCAGCAGCTTCGGAGGGGTTAGTCGCGAGCAGTACTTC.

The chain combines TRBV13 with TRBJ2-7; tentative D call: TRBD1 (5 bases). This CDR3 is 14 amino acids long. Trimming cost V 0 bases and J 5 bases, with 11 bases left between them. Germline loops: CDR1 PRHDT, CDR2 FYEKMQ (reference sequence). In nucleotides, the CDR3 is TGTGCCAGCAGCTTAGGAGGGGTGCAGAACGAGCAGTACTTC. It translates to CASSLGGVQNEQYF.